This is a list of T cell receptor beta chains from one sample in a study of blood T cell repertoires in COVID-19. Clones were read by immunoSEQ multiplex PCR, and TCRdb kept only the in-frame ones, dropping some. In the table there are some 380,000 clones, approximately 88% of which are singletons. The sample taken for sequencing was PBMCs or T cells enriched from blood (not recorded which). The receptors stem from a woman aged 40 to 50 with acute COVID-19. The CDR3 runs from the conserved cysteine through the conserved F or W. A D gene is named only where the DNA matches it firmly. Some rows have no size entry. The others give once, few or many, or a class for an expanded clone.

d_call clone_size j_call v_call cdr3_aa cdr3_nt
TRBD1 NA TRBJ2-3 TRBV19 CASSRGQGAASGTQYF TGTGCCAGTAGTAGAGGACAGGGGGCCGCGAGCGGTACGCAGTATTTT
NA NA TRBJ2-1 TRBV7-9 CASSLAATLGANEQFF TGTGCCAGCAGCTTAGCGGCAACCTTAGGGGCCAATGAGCAGTTCTTC
TRBD1 once TRBJ1-1 TRBV2 CASSLRGPNTEAFF TGTGCCAGCAGCCTCAGGGGGCCGAACACTGAAGCTTTCTTT
TRBD1 NA TRBJ1-2 TRBV2 CASAGTAYGYTF TGTGCCAGCGCCGGGACAGCTTATGGCTACACCTTC
TRBD2 once TRBJ2-1 TRBV18 CASSPTPPGGGGGDEQFF TGTGCCAGCTCACCAACCCCCCCGGGGGGGGGCGGCGGGGATGAGCAGTTCTTC
TRBD1 NA TRBJ2-7 TRBV6-1 CASSESRGREQYF TGTGCCAGCAGTGAATCAAGGGGGCGCGAGCAGTACTTC
NA NA TRBJ2-7 TRBV11-2 CASSLRIYEQYF TGTGCCAGCAGCTTGCGGATCTACGAGCAGTACTTC
NA NA TRBJ2-1 TRBV7-6 CASSHPGGLNEQFF TGTGCCAGCAGCCACCCCGGTGGTCTGAATGAGCAGTTCTTC
NA NA TRBJ1-6 TRBV5-1 CASSLVREDSPLHF TGCGCCAGCAGCTTGGTCAGAGAGGATTCACCCCTCCACTTT
NA NA TRBJ2-2 TRBV5-5 CASSLLGGGELFF TGTGCCAGCAGCCTCCTGGGGGGCGGGGAGCTGTTTTTT
NA NA TRBJ2-1 TRBV2 CASSEYGGSSYNEQFF TGTGCCAGCAGTGAATACGGGGGAAGCTCCTACAATGAGCAGTTCTTC
TRBD1 NA TRBJ2-2 TRBV3-1/TRBV3-2 CASSQPGTAILETGELFF TGTGCCAGCAGCCAACCCGGGACAGCCATACTCGAGACCGGGGAGCTGTTTTTT
TRBD2 NA TRBJ2-7 TRBV7-9 CASRSRPGLARAEQYF TGTGCCAGCAGATCTCGACCGGGACTAGCCAGGGCCGAGCAGTACTTC
TRBD2 NA TRBJ2-3 TRBV9 CASSVVGSGRLDTQYF TGTGCCAGCAGCGTAGTCGGTAGCGGGCGATTAGATACGCAGTATTTT
TRBD1 NA TRBJ1-2 TRBV6-5 CASSYSVGGGGYTF TGTGCCAGCAGTTACTCGGTAGGGGGCGGTGGCTACACCTTC
NA NA TRBJ2-1 TRBV10-2 CASSDQAGQFF TGCGCCAGCAGTGACCAGGCAGGGCAGTTCTTC